The next 17 T cell receptor beta chains were all read from a single sample in a study of T cell changes during pregnancy in multiple sclerosis. The assay was immunoSEQ multiplex PCR, and TCRdb's table has in-frame clones only and misses some. The sample lists around 50,000 clones, 94% occurring once. The specimen was CD8+ T cells from peripheral blood mononuclear cells, collected in the first trimester of pregnancy. The receptors were sampled from a female donor with multiple sclerosis, enrolled in a pregnancy study.

The chain joins TRBV5-1 to TRBJ2-1; 10 bases are shared with TRBD2. Germline values: CDR1 SGHRS, CDR2 YFSETQ. After removal of 4 bases from V and 0 bases from J, the junction contained 1 base not matched to a gene. The CDR3 has 15 residues. In DNA form, the CDR3 reads TGCGCCAGCAGCCCTAGCGGGAGCTCCTACAATGAGCAGTTCTTC. As protein: CASSPSGSSYNEQFF. The full variable domain, in which reference TRBV5-1 and TRBJ2-1 provide the parts outside the CDR3, is KAGVTQTPRYLIKTRGQQVTLSCSPISGHRSVSWYQQTPGQGLQFLFEYFSETQRNKGNFPGRFSGRQFSNSRSEMNVSTLELGDSALYLCASSPSGSSYNEQFFGPGTRLTVL.

V gene TRBV15 combines with J gene TRBJ2-1, with 7 bases fitting TRBD2. The CDR3 loop spans 15 amino acids. Germline V lookup: CDR1 LNHNV, CDR2 YYDKDF (reference sequence). Losses at the gene ends were 5 bases for V and 13 bases for J; bases not matched to a gene: 17. The CDR3 loop reads CATSRSLGAGVPQFF. CDR3 sequence (DNA): TGTGCCACCAGCCGCTCTCTGGGCGCGGGGGTACCTCAGTTCTTC.

The CDR3 DNA reads TGTGCCAGCAGCTTAACGTATGATCAGCCCCAGCATTTT. This translates into CASSLTYDQPQHF. V is TRBV7-3 and J is TRBJ1-5; the D is unclear. V gave up 0 bases and J gave up 5 bases, with 5 bases separating them. The CDR3 spans 13 residues. Germline V lookup: CDR1 SGHTA, CDR2 FQGTGA.

This rearrangement joins TRBV27 to TRBJ2-7; the match to TRBD2 covers 9 bases. The CDR3 is 15 residues long. Germline lookup yields CDR1 MNHEY and CDR2 SMNVEV (reference sequence). J lost 7 bases, V lost 4 bases, and 11 bases had no gene match. The CDR3 bases are TGTGCCAGCAGTTATCGAGCGGGAGGATCGCGGGAGCAGTACTTC. Its translation is CASSYRAGGSREQYF.

The chain uses TRBV27 and TRBJ2-1; perhaps TRBD2 as D (6 bases). Per the germline V gene, CDR1 is MNHEY and CDR2 is SMNVEV (reference sequence). The CDR3 has 15 amino acids. The germline V and J ends were trimmed by 2 bases and 3 bases, with 11 bases remaining between them. DNA for the CDR3: TGTGCCAGCAGTTTACTCGCGGGGCTCTACAATGAGCAGTTCTTC. This encodes CASSLLAGLYNEQFF.

V is TRBV5-1 and J is TRBJ2-1; 7 positions agree with TRBD1. Germline values: CDR1 SGHRS, CDR2 YFSETQ. The J segment lost 9 bases and the V segment lost 1 base, leaving 4 bases of the junction unmatched. The CDR3 loop spans 13 amino acids. Here the CDR3 DNA reads TGCGCCAGCAGCTTGCTGACAGGGTCTGAGCAGTTCTTC. This encodes CASSLLTGSEQFF.

J is TRBJ2-7 and V is TRBV6-1; D perhaps matches TRBD2 (6 bases). This CDR3 comprises 15 residues. V was shortened by 5 bases and J by 0 bases, with 14 bases between the two germline ends. The germline V gene encodes CDR1 MNHNS and CDR2 SASEGT. For the CDR3, the DNA is TGTGCCAGCAGTCCAACGGACGGGAGCTCCTACGAGCAGTACTTC. The encoded protein is CASSPTDGSSYEQYF.

This clone has just one count. The chain combines TRBV7-9 with TRBJ2-2, with D perhaps matching TRBD2 (6 bases). CDR1 SEHNR and CDR2 FQNEAQ come from the germline V gene (reference sequence). The V gene lost 2 bases and the J gene lost 13 bases, with 8 bases spanning the gap. CDR3 length: 11 residues. The CDR3 DNA reads TGTGCCAGCAGCTTACCGGGAGCGCTGTTTTTT. It yields the protein CASSLPGALFF.

The chain recombines TRBV13 with TRBJ2-1; 13 bases align to TRBD2. CDR3 length: 19 amino acids. V lost 6 bases, J lost 3 bases, and 14 bases stayed unmatched. Looked up from germline, CDR1 is PRHDT and CDR2 is FYEKMQ (reference sequence). CDR3: CASSHGLAGVGVGYNEQFF. The CDR3 DNA reads as TGTGCCAGCAGTCATGGACTAGCGGGAGTGGGCGTAGGCTACAATGAGCAGTTCTTC. Based on the CDR3 plus reference TRBV13 and TRBJ2-1, the full variable domain is AAGVIQSPRHLIKEKRETATLKCYPIPRHDTVYWYQQGPGQDPQFLISFYEKMQSDKGSIPDRFSAQQFSDYHSELNMSSLELGDSALYFCASSHGLAGVGVGYNEQFFGPGTRLTVL.

DNA of the CDR3: TGCGCCAGCAGCCATTACCGGGACATAAGCACAGATACGCAGTATTTT. Translating it yields CASSHYRDISTDTQYF. The genes are TRBV4-1 and TRBJ2-3, with D possibly being TRBD1 (6 bases). Germline V lookup: CDR1 MGHRA, CDR2 YSYEKL. There are 16 residues in the CDR3. V was shortened by 3 bases and J by 0 bases, with 13 bases between the two germline ends.

The J gene is TRBJ2-5, the V gene TRBV9; weak D call: TRBD2 (5 bases). Trimming cost V 7 bases and J 4 bases, with 5 bases left between them. This CDR3 contains 10 residues. Germline loops: CDR1 SGDLS, CDR2 YYNGEE. CDR3 in DNA: TGTGCCAGCGCGGGAGAGACCCAGTACTTC. Translated, it gives CASAGETQYF. Full variable domain (rest looked up from reference TRBV9 and TRBJ2-5): DSGVTQTPKHLITATGQRVTLRCSPRSGDLSVYWYQQSLDQGLQFLIQYYNGEERAKGNILERFSAQQFPDLHSELNLSSLELGDSALYFCASAGETQYFGPGTRLLVL.

The chain combines TRBV27 with TRBJ2-1; the match to TRBD1 covers 8 bases. J lost 5 bases, V lost 6 bases, and 9 bases had no gene match. This CDR3 comprises 15 residues. CDR1 is MNHEY, CDR2 SMNVEV, per germline (reference sequence). The CDR3 DNA reads as TGTGCCAGCAGCCAGACAGGGGAGAGGGACAATGAGCAGTTCTTC. Amino acids: CASSQTGERDNEQFF.

V usage is TRBV28 and J usage is TRBJ2-7; tentatively, D is TRBD1 (6 bases). This CDR3 is built from 15 residues. In germline, CDR1 is MDHEN, CDR2 SYDVKM. With 2 bases removed from V and 5 bases from J, the gap between germline ends came to 16 bases. As DNA, the CDR3 is TGTGCCAGCAGTTTAGTGGTGGGGGCGAACGACGAGCAGTACTTC. It yields the protein CASSLVVGANDEQYF.

The chain is built from TRBV7-6 and TRBJ1-2, with TRBD1 matching 7 bases. The length of the CDR3 is 17 residues. Losses at the gene ends were 2 bases for V and 2 bases for J; bases not matched to a gene: 11. CDR1 is SGHVS and CDR2 is FNYEAQ in the germline V gene. For the CDR3, the DNA is TGTGCCAGCAGCTTATATATAGGGGGCGAAACGAACTATGGCTACACCTTC. Translated: CASSLYIGGETNYGYTF.

The chain combines TRBV27 with TRBJ2-1, with 8 nucleotides matching TRBD2. This CDR3 is built from 21 residues. Germline V gene lookup returns CDR1 MNHEY and CDR2 SMNVEV (reference sequence). The trim removed 5 bases at V and 0 bases at J, leaving 21 bases unmatched. CDR3 sequence: CASSKPTGGLTSESSYNEQFF. Here the CDR3 DNA reads TGTGCCAGCAGTAAGCCCACTGGCGGGTTGACTAGCGAAAGCTCCTACAATGAGCAGTTCTTC.

The chain couples TRBV6-6 to TRBJ2-7; 9 bases match TRBD1. This CDR3 region has 15 residues. V lost 2 bases to trimming and J lost 6 bases; unmatched junction nucleotides: 8. The germline CDR1 and CDR2 sequences are MNHNY and SVGAGI (reference sequence). For the CDR3, the DNA is TGTGCCAGCAGTTACCTTAGGGACAGGGTTTTCGAGCAGTACTTC. This encodes CASSYLRDRVFEQYF.

CDR3 region: CASSVRLDYNEQFF. The CDR3 coding sequence is TGTGCCAGCAGTGTAAGACTAGATTACAATGAGCAGTTCTTC. The chain combines TRBV28 with TRBJ2-1; weak D call: TRBD2 (6 bases). The CDR3 has 14 residues. Trimming cost V 5 bases and J 4 bases, with 12 bases left between them. Germline CDR1 is MDHEN and CDR2 is SYDVKM. Drawing the rest from reference TRBV28 and TRBJ2-1, the complete variable domain is DVKVTQSSRYLVKRTGEKVFLECVQDMDHENMFWYRQDPGLGLRLIYFSYDVKMKEKGDIPEGYSVSREKKERFSLILESASTNQTSMYLCASSVRLDYNEQFFGPGTRLTVL.